A single sample is the source of the 7 T cell receptor beta chains below, sequenced in a study of blood T cell repertoires in COVID-19. TCRdb's table, derived via immunoSEQ multiplex PCR, lists solely in-frame clones and lacks some. The table records tens of thousands of clones, 79% of them present only once. The sample taken for sequencing was peripheral blood. These receptors all come from a man aged 55 to 69 with active or convalescent COVID-19.

This clone was recorded a few times. The rearrangement joins TRBV4-2 to TRBJ1-4, with unresolved D. CDR1 and CDR2 from the germline V gene are LGHNA and YNFKEQ. The V end lost 1 base, the J end lost 4 bases, and 13 bases lay between the germline ends. The CDR3 covers 16 residues. The CDR3 spells CASSQAWAGINEKLFF. DNA for the CDR3: TGTGCCAGCAGCCAAGCATGGGCAGGTATTAATGAAAAACTGTTTTTT.

The CDR3 is CASSSGQGRGPNEKLFF. CDR3 DNA: TGTGCCAGCAGCTCCGGACAGGGGCGGGGGCCTAATGAAAAACTGTTTTTT. The chain recombines TRBV7-2 with TRBJ1-4, with 9 bases aligning to TRBD1. The CDR3 loop spans 17 amino acids. The germline CDR1 and CDR2 sequences are SGHTA and FQGNSA. Trimming removed 4 bases from V and 3 bases from J; junction bases left unmatched: 9.

By sample share, this clone is medium-sized. The J gene is TRBJ1-5, the V gene TRBV6-5; 9 nucleotides line up with TRBD1. The CDR3 totals 15 residues. After removal of 6 bases from V and 6 bases from J, the junction contained 9 bases not matched to a gene. Per germline, CDR1 MNHEY and CDR2 SVGAGI. CDR3 in DNA: TGTGCCAGCAGCCGCCGACAGGGGGATCTTCAGCCCCAGCATTTT. This codes for CASSRRQGDLQPQHF.

The rearrangement uses TRBV6-5 and TRBJ1-1; maybe TRBD1 (5 bases). CDR3 length equals 14 residues. Germline CDR1 MNHEY, CDR2 SVGAGI. V dropped 7 bases and J dropped 6 bases, with 18 bases sitting between them. The CDR3 DNA reads as TGTGCCAGCACCCGGGGGTCGGGGTTCGCTGAAGCTTTCTTT. Amino acid sequence: CASTRGSGFAEAFF.

The CDR3 region has the DNA TGTGCCGGGACTAGCGGGGGGGCAGATACGCAGTATTTT. Its translation: CAGTSGGADTQYF. This sequence joins TRBV30 and TRBJ2-3, with 16 nucleotides matching TRBD2. This CDR3 is built from 13 residues. With 8 bases clipped from V and 4 bases from J, the junction kept 0 bases outside the gene matches. Per the germline V gene, CDR1 is GTSNPN and CDR2 is SVGIG (reference sequence).

The chain recombines TRBV28 with TRBJ1-3; D not resolved. Germline V gives CDR1 MDHEN, CDR2 SYDVKM. This CDR3 spans 15 amino acids. V lost 5 bases and J 0 bases, leaving 11 bases between the germline ends. DNA of the CDR3: TGTGCCAGCAGTCCCCCAGGAAACTCTGGAAACACCATATATTTT. It yields the protein CASSPPGNSGNTIYF. The complete variable domain, with remaining parts taken from reference TRBV28 and TRBJ1-3, reads DVKVTQSSRYLVKRTGEKVFLECVQDMDHENMFWYRQDPGLGLRLIYFSYDVKMKEKGDIPEGYSVSREKKERFSLILESASTNQTSMYLCASSPPGNSGNTIYFGEGSWLTVV.

This chain uses TRBV6-5 with TRBJ2-7, with a possible D match to TRBD1 (5 bases). The CDR3 consists of 14 residues. The ends were cut back, 6 bases at V and 6 bases at J, with 18 bases in the middle. Germline assignment: CDR1 MNHEY and CDR2 SVGAGI. The CDR3 loop is CASSSPGSLFEQYF. CDR3 DNA sequence: TGTGCCAGCAGCTCTCCAGGGTCCCTATTCGAGCAGTACTTC.